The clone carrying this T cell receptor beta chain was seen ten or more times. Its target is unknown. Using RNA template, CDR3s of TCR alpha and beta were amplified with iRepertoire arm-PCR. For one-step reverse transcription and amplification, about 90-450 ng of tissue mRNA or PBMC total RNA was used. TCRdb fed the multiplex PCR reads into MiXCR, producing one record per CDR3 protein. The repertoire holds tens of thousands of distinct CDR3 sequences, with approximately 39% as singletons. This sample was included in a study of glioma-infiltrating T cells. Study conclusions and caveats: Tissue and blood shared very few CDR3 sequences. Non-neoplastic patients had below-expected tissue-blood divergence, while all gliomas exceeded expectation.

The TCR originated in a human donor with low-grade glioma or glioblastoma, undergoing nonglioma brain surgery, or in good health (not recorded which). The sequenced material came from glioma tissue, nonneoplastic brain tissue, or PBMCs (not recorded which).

Here the CDR3 reads CASSPGQGRETQYF. The CDR3 DNA reads TGTGCCAGCAGCCCGGGACAGGGCCGGGAGACCCAGTACTTC. The genes are TRBV7-3 and TRBJ2-5, with TRBD1 matching 9 bases. Germline trimming cut 5 bases from V and 5 bases from J; bases unmatched to any gene: 6. The CDR3 totals 14 residues. Germline V gene sequence: CDR1 SGHTA, CDR2 FQGTGA.